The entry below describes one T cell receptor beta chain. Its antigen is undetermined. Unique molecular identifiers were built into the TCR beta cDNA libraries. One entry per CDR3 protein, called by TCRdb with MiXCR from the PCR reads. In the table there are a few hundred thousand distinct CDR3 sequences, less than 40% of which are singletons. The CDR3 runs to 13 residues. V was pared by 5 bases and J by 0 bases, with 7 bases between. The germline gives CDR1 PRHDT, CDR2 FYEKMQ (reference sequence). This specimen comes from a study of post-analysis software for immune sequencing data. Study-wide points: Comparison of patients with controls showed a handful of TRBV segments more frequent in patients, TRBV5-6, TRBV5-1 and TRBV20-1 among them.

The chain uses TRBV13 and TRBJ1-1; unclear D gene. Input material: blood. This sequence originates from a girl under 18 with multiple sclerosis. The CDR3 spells CASSPGMNTEAFF. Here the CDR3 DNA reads TGTGCCAGCAGCCCCGGTATGAACACTGAAGCTTTCTTT.